What follows are 13 T cell receptor beta chains derived from one specimen sequenced in a study of T-cell memory formation after mild COVID-19. TCRdb ran MiXCR on the 5' RACE reads and lists one entry per CDR3 protein. In the table there are hundreds of thousands of distinct CDR3 sequences, roughly 20% of which are singletons. Source material: PBMCs or a T cell subset sorted from them (not recorded which). These receptors all stem from an adult woman who had mild COVID-19 (a few samples of this study predate the infection). Cell type and time point are not known.

This clonotype occurred a few times. The chain employs TRBV3-1 and TRBJ2-7; TRBD2 matches at 8 bases. Germline values: CDR1 LGHDT, CDR2 YNNKEL (reference sequence). The length of the CDR3 is 11 residues. Trimming cost V 5 bases and J 11 bases; bases outside gene matches: 5. The CDR3 nucleotides are TGTGCCAGCAGCAACGAACTAGCGGAGTACTTC. Its protein is CASSNELAEYF.

This chain connects TRBV2 to TRBJ1-5; tentatively, D is TRBD1 (5 bases). V was trimmed by 2 bases and J by 3 bases, leaving 11 bases between them. Germline CDR1 SNHLY, CDR2 FYNNEI. This CDR3 has 15 amino acids. The CDR3: CASSELGAPNQPQHF. CDR3 coding DNA: TGTGCCAGCAGTGAATTAGGGGCCCCCAATCAGCCCCAGCATTTT.

Concerning this clonotype itself: One junction end does not reproduce the germline sequence, and a read error may be involved. This chain uses TRBV4-2 with TRBJ2-5; no firm D call. This CDR3 spans 15 amino acids. The germline gives CDR1 LGHNA, CDR2 YNFKEQ. CDR3 in DNA: TGTGCCAGCAGCGAAACCCCTAAATACCACGAGACCCAGTACTTC. Its protein is CASSETPKYHETQYF.

CDR3 sequence reads: CASSYETAGTDTQYF. In nucleotides, the CDR3 is TGTGCCAGCAGTTACGAAACAGCTGGCACAGATACGCAGTATTTT. The rearrangement uses TRBV6-2 or TRBV6-3 and TRBJ2-3; no reliable D call. Trimming stripped 2 bases from V and 1 base from J, with 10 bases between. Per germline, CDR1 MNHEY and CDR2 SVGEGT. The CDR3 consists of 15 residues.

This clonotype was counted at least ten times. The chain combines TRBV5-1 with TRBJ1-1; D is undetermined. This CDR3 spans 15 amino acids. The ends were cut back, 2 bases at V and 4 bases at J, with 15 bases in the middle. CDR1 and CDR2 (germline): SGHRS, YFSETQ. CDR3 residues: CASSFGTTEGTEAFF. CDR3 sequence (DNA): TGCGCCAGCAGCTTCGGCACCACCGAGGGCACTGAAGCTTTCTTT.

This clonotype was picked up many times. The chain links TRBV12-3 or TRBV12-4 to TRBJ2-5, with TRBD2 identical over 8 bases. The CDR3 extends over 16 amino acids. Trimming took 6 bases from V and 7 from J; bases not matched to a gene: 16. The CDR3 DNA sequence: TGTGCCAGCAGACAACTAGCGGTCGGAGTTCGAGGGACCCAGTACTTC. Residues: CASRQLAVGVRGTQYF.

J is TRBJ2-7 and V is TRBV29-1; the match to TRBD2 covers 11 bases. The germline gives CDR1 SQVTM, CDR2 ANQGSEA. The V and J ends lost 4 bases and 2 bases, in that order; junction bases with no gene match: 7. The CDR3 length is 15 residues. The DNA of the CDR3 is TGCAGCGTTGTGGGGACGGGACTAGCGGCCTACGAGCAGTACTTC. It is translated as CSVVGTGLAAYEQYF.

The chain is built from TRBV20-1 and TRBJ2-6; D gene uncertain. CDR3 size: 16 residues. Germline V gives CDR1 DFQATT, CDR2 SNEGSKA (reference sequence). Trimming took off 3 bases at V and 0 bases at J, with 12 bases between the two ends. In DNA, the CDR3 is TGCAGTGCTAGGCCCCCCAGGAACTCTGGGGCCAACGTCCTGACTTTC. Protein: CSARPPRNSGANVLTF.

This clonotype was detected only a few times. This sequence joins TRBV11-2 and TRBJ2-3; a weak D match, TRBD2 (5 bases). Germline CDR1 is SGHAT and CDR2 is FQNNGV. V lost 1 base and J 7 bases, leaving 15 bases between the germline ends. This CDR3 is 15 amino acids long. In nucleotides, the CDR3 is TGTGCCAGCAGCTTAGGCTCGGACTGGAGAAATACGCAGTATTTT. Its translation is CASSLGSDWRNTQYF.

This chain links TRBV5-1 with TRBJ2-1; possibly TRBD1 for D (5 bases). This CDR3 is built from 16 residues. CDR1 SGHRS and CDR2 YFSETQ come from the germline V gene. V dropped 2 bases and J dropped 0 bases, with 12 bases sitting between them. CDR3 nucleotides: TGCGCCAGCAGCTTAGGGGCGGCGAGCTCCTACAATGAGCAGTTCTTC. Translating gives CASSLGAASSYNEQFF.

This clonotype appeared a few times. The chain has TRBV2 and TRBJ2-1, with D perhaps matching TRBD2 (5 bases). The V end lost 4 bases, the J end lost 0 bases, and 7 bases lay between the germline ends. Germline V gene lookup returns CDR1 SNHLY and CDR2 FYNNEI. The CDR3 covers 14 residues. The CDR3 is CASSAEGSYNEQFF. For the CDR3, the DNA is TGTGCCAGCAGTGCAGAGGGCTCCTACAATGAGCAGTTCTTC.

The sample holds many counts of this clonotype. The chain combines TRBV7-2 with TRBJ2-3; 7 bases agree with TRBD2. J lost 6 bases, V lost 5 bases, and 2 bases had no gene match. This CDR3 has 12 amino acids. CDR1 is SGHTA, CDR2 FQGNSA, per germline. CDR3: CASSVLADTQYF. CDR3 bases: TGTGCCAGCAGCGTACTAGCGGATACGCAGTATTTT.

The V call is TRBV19, the J call TRBJ2-3; D is uncertain. Germline V gene sequence: CDR1 LNHDA, CDR2 SQIVND (reference sequence). The germline V and J ends were trimmed by 5 bases and 6 bases, with 9 bases remaining between them. This CDR3 region has 12 residues. This chain's CDR3 is CASSGWPDTQYF. CDR3 DNA: TGTGCCAGTAGTGGGTGGCCGGATACGCAGTATTTT.